The sequence of this TCR beta chain was determined in a study of breast tumors, draining lymph nodes, adjacent tissues. The lymph nodes were axillary draining lymph nodes from breast cancer patients. MiXCR, run by TCRdb on the multiplex PCR reads, gives a single entry per CDR3 protein. The table includes over 150,000 distinct CDR3 sequences, 31% detected once. Trimming removed 7 bases at V and 1 base at J, with 10 bases between. Germline V lookup: CDR1 SNHLY, CDR2 FYNNEI. The CDR3 totals 13 residues. This clonotype was picked up a small number of times. The antigen is not known. Study outcomes and limitations: Tumor T cell lymph node origin was a supported hypothesis, not proven. Compared with basal-like, luminal-like tumors shared significantly more repertoire with nontumor tissue. Tumor TCR diversity was below lymph nodes but above nontumor tissue.

The chain combines TRBV2 with TRBJ1-1; tentative D call: TRBD1 (5 bases). Sequencing was done on a sample of axillary lymph node tissue. The TCR originated in a female donor with breast cancer. Some clones in this sample may be carry-over from other donors' samples. CDR3 amino acids: CASTAGTNTEAFF. DNA for the CDR3: TGTGCCAGCACTGCCGGGACGAACACTGAAGCTTTCTTT.